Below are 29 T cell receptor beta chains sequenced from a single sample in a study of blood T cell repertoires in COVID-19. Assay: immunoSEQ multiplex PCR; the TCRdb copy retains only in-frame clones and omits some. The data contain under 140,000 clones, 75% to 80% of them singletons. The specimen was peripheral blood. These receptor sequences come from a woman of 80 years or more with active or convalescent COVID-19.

The CDR3 loop reads CASSLGRTGGFVNTEAFF. CDR3 nucleotide sequence: TGTGCCAGCAGCTTGGGTCGGACAGGGGGCTTTGTGAACACTGAAGCTTTCTTT. The J gene is TRBJ1-1, the V gene TRBV11-3; 11 bases match TRBD1. The CDR3 is 18 residues long. J gave up 0 bases and V 3 bases, and 9 bases lay outside the gene matches. Looked up from germline, CDR1 is SGHNT and CDR2 is YENEEA.

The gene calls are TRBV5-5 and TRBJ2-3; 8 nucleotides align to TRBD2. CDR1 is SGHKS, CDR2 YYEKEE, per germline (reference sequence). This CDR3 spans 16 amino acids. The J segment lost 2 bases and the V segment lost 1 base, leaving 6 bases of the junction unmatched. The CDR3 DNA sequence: TGTGCCAGCAGCTTGCTAGCGGGTGCAACCACAGATACGCAGTATTTT. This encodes CASSLLAGATTDTQYF.

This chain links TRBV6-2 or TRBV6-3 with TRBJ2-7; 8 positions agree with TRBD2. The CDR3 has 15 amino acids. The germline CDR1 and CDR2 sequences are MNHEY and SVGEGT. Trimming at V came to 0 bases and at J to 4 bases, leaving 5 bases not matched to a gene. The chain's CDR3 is CASSYSSGMAYEQYF. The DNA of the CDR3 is TGTGCCAGCAGTTACTCTAGCGGGATGGCGTACGAGCAGTACTTC.

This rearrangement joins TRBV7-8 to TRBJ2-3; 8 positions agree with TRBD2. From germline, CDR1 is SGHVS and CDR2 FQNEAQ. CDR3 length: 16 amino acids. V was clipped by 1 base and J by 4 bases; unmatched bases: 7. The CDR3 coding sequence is TGTGCCAGCAGCTTAGTTAGCCTAGCGGGTTCAGATACGCAGTATTTT. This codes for CASSLVSLAGSDTQYF.

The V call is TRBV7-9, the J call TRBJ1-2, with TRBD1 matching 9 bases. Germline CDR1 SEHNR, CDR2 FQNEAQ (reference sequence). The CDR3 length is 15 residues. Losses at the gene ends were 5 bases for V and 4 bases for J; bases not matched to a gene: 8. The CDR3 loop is CASSLWDRETYGYTF. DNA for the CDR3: TGTGCCAGCAGCCTATGGGACAGGGAGACCTATGGCTACACCTTC.

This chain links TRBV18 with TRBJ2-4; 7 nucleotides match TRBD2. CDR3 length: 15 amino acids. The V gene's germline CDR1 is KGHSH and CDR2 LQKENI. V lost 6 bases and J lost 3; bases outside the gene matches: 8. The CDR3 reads CASSSGGSIKNIQYF. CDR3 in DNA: TGTGCCAGCTCCTCCGGGGGGTCCATCAAAAACATTCAGTACTTC.

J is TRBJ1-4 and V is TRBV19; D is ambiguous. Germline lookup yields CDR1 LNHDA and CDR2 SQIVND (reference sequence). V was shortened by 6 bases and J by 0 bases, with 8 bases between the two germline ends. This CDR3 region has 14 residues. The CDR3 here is CASRRGSTNEKLFF. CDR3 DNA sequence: TGTGCCAGTAGACGGGGTTCAACTAATGAAAAACTGTTTTTT.

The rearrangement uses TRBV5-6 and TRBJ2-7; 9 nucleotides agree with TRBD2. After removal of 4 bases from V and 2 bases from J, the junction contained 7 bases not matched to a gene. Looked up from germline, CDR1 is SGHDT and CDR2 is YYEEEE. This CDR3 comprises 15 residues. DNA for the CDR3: TGTGCCAGCAGCAGGGGACTAGCAGAAGCCTACGAGCAGTACTTC. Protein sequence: CASSRGLAEAYEQYF.

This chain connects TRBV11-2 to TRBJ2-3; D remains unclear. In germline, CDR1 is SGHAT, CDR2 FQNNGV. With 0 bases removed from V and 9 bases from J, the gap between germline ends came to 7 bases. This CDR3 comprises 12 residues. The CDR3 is CASSLDMSTQYF. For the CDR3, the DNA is TGTGCCAGCAGCTTAGATATGTCCACGCAGTATTTT. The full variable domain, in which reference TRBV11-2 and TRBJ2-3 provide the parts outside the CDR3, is EAGVAQSPRYKIIEKRQSVAFWCNPISGHATLYWYQQILGQGPKLLIQFQNNGVVDDSQLPKDRFSAERLKGVDSTLKIQPAKLEDSAVYLCASSLDMSTQYFGPGTRLTVL.

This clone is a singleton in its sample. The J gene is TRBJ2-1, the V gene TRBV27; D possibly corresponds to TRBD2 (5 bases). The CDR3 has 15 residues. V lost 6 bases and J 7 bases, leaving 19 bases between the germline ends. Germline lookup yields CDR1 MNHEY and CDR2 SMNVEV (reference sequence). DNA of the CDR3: TGTGCCAGCAGCTTGGGGAGCTCAAGCGGAAATGAGCAGTTCTTC. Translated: CASSLGSSSGNEQFF.

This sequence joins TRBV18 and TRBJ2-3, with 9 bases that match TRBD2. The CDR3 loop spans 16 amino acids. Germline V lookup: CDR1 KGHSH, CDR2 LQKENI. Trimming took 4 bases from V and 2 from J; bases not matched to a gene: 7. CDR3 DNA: TGTGCCAGCTCACTCAGACTAGCGGACTACACAGATACGCAGTATTTT. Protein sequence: CASSLRLADYTDTQYF.

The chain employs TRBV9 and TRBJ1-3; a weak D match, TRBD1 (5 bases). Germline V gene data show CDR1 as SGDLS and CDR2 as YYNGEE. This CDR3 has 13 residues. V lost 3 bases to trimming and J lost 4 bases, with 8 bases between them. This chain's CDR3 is CASSAGLGNTIYF. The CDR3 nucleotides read TGTGCCAGCAGCGCGGGACTGGGAAACACCATATATTTT. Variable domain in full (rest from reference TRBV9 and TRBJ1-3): DSGVTQTPKHLITATGQRVTLRCSPRSGDLSVYWYQQSLDQGLQFLIQYYNGEERAKGNILERFSAQQFPDLHSELNLSSLELGDSALYFCASSAGLGNTIYFGEGSWLTVV.

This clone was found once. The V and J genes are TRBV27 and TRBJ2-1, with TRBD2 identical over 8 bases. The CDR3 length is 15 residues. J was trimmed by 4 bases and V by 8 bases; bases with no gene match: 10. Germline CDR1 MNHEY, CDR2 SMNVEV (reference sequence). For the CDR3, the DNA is TGTGCCAGCGAGTCTACGGGAGGGGGGTACAATGAGCAGTTCTTC. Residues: CASESTGGGYNEQFF.

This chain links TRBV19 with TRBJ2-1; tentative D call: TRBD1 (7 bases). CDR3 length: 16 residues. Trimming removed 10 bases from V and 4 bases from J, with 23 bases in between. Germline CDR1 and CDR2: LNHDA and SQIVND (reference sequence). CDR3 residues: CATGGRGGPEYNEQFF. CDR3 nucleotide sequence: TGTGCCACAGGGGGGAGAGGGGGCCCGGAGTACAATGAGCAGTTCTTC.

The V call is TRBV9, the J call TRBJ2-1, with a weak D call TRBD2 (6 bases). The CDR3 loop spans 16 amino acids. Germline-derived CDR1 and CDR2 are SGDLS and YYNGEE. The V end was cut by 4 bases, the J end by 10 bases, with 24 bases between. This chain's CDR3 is CASSPRDGPLGGEQFF. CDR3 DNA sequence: TGTGCCAGCAGCCCCCGGGACGGGCCCTTAGGAGGGGAGCAGTTCTTC.

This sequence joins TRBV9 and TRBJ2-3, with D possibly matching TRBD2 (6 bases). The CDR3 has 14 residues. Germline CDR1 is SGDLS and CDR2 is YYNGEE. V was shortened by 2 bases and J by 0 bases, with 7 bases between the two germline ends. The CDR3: CASSVGLSTDTQYF. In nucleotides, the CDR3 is TGTGCCAGCAGCGTGGGACTTAGCACAGATACGCAGTATTTT.

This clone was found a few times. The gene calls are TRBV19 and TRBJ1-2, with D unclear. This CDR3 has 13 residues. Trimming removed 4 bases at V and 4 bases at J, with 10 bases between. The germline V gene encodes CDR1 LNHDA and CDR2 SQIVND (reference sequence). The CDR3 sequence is CASSTTEFYGYTF. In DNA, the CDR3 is TGTGCCAGTAGTACGACGGAGTTCTATGGCTACACCTTC.

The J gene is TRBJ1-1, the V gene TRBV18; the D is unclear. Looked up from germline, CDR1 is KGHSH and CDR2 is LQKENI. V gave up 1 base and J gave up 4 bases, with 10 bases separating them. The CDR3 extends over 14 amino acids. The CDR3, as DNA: TGTGCCAGCTCACCACTTCAGGCATCCACTGAAGCTTTCTTT. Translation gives CASSPLQASTEAFF. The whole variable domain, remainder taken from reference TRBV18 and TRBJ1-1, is NAGVMQNPRHLVRRRGQEARLRCSPMKGHSHVYWYRQLPEEGLKFMVYLQKENIIDESGMPKERFSAEFPKEGPSILRIQQVVRGDSAAYFCASSPLQASTEAFFGQGTRLTVV.

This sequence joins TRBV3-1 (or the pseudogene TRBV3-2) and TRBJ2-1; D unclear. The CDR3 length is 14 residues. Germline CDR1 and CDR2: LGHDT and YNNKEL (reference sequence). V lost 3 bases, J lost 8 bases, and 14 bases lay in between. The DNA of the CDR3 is TGTGCCAGCAGCCACAGCGCCAGCCCCCATGAGCAGTTCTTC. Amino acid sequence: CASSHSASPHEQFF.

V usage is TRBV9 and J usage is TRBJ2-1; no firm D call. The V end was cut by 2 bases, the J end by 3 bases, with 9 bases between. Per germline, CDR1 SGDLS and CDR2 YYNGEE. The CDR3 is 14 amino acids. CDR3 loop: CASSVDSIYNEQFF. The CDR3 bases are TGTGCCAGCAGCGTCGACTCTATCTACAATGAGCAGTTCTTC.

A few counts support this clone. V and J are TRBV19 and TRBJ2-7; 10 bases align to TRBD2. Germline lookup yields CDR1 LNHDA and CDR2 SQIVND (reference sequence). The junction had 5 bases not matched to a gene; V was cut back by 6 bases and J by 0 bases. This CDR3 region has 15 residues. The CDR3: CASRSLAGDSYEQYF. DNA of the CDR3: TGTGCCAGTAGGAGCCTAGCGGGAGACTCCTACGAGCAGTACTTC.

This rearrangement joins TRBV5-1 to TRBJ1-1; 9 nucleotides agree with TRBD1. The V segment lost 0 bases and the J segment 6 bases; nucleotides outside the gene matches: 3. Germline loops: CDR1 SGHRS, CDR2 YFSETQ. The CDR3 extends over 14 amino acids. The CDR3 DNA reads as TGCGCCAGCAGCTTGGTGGACAGGGGATCTGAAGCTTTCTTT. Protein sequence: CASSLVDRGSEAFF.

The CDR3 sequence: CASSLTENYGYTF. DNA for the CDR3: TGCGCCAGCAGCTTGACGGAGAACTATGGCTACACCTTC. This chain joins TRBV5-1 and TRBJ1-2; no definite D call. The CDR3 consists of 13 residues. V was clipped by 1 base and J by 2 bases, with 6 bases between them. Germline-derived CDR1 and CDR2 are SGHRS and YFSETQ.

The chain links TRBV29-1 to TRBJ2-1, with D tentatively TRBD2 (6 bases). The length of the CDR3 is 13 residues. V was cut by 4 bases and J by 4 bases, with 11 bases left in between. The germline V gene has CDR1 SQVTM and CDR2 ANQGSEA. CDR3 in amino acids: CSVGKAGYNEQFF. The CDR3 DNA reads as TGCAGCGTTGGAAAGGCGGGGTACAATGAGCAGTTCTTC.

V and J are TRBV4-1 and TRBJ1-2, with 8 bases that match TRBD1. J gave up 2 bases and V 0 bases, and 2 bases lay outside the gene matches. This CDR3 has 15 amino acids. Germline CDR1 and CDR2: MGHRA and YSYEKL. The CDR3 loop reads CASSQDAGGNYGYTF. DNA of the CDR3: TGCGCCAGCAGCCAAGATGCAGGGGGCAACTATGGCTACACCTTC.

For the CDR3, the DNA is TGTGCCAGCAGTGAAGTCAGGGGCGCTGAAGCTTTCTTT. Amino acid sequence: CASSEVRGAEAFF. The rearrangement links TRBV6-1 to TRBJ1-1; TRBD1 is a possible D gene (6 bases). This CDR3 spans 13 amino acids. CDR1 is MNHNS, CDR2 SASEGT, per germline. V lost 1 base, J lost 6 bases, and 9 bases lay in between.

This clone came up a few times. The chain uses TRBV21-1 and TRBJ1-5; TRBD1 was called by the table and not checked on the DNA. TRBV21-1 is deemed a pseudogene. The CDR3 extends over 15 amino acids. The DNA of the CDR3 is TGTGCCAGTGGAGGGGGCCATAGGGGCAATCAGCCCCAGCATTTT. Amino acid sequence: CASGGGHRGNQPQHF.

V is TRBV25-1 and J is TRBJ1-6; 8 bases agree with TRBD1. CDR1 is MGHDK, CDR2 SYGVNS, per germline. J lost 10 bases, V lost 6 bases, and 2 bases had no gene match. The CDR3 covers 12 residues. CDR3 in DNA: TGTGCCAGCAGAGACAGGGGCTCACCCCTCCACTTT. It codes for CASRDRGSPLHF.

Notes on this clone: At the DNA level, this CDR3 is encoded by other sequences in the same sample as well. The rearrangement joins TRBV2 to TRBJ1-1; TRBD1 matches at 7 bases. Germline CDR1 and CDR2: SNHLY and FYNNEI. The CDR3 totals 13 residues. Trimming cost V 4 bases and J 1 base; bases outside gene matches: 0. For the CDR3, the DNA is TGTGCCAGCAGTGGACAGGGGAACACTGAAGCTTTCTTT. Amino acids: CASSGQGNTEAFF.